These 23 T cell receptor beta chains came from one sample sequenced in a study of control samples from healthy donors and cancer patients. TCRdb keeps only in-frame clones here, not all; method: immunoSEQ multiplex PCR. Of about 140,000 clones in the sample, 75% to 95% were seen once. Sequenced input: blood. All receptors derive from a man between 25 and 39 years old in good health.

This chain's CDR3 is CAWSRTEGNTIYF. In DNA, the CDR3 is TGTGCCTGGAGTAGAACAGAGGGAAACACCATATATTTT. The V call is TRBV30, the J call TRBJ1-3; D not resolved. Looked up from germline, CDR1 is GTSNPN and CDR2 is SVGIG (reference sequence). The CDR3 extends over 13 amino acids. V was pared by 2 bases and J by 4 bases, with 9 bases between.

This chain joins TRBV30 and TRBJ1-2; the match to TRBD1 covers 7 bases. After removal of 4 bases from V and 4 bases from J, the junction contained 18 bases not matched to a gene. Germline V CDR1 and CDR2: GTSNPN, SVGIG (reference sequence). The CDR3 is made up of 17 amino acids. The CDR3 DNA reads TGTGCCTGGACCTTAGCCGGGACAGCGGGAAGTGGCTATGGCTACACCTTC. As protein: CAWTLAGTAGSGYGYTF.

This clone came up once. For the CDR3, the DNA is TGTGCCAGCAGCCCGACCGGGCGGGCCGGGGAGCTGTTTTTT. It encodes CASSPTGRAGELFF. The chain has TRBV11-2 and TRBJ2-2, with a possible D match to TRBD2 (5 bases). The V gene lost 5 bases and the J gene lost 6 bases, with 13 bases spanning the gap. This CDR3 has 14 amino acids. Germline values: CDR1 SGHAT, CDR2 FQNNGV.

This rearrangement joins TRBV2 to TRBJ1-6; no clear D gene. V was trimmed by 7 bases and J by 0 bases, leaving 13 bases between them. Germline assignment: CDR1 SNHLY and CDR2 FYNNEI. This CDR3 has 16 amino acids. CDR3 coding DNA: TGTGCCAGCATCGAAAGTGAGAGCTCCTATAATTCACCCCTCCACTTT. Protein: CASIESESSYNSPLHF. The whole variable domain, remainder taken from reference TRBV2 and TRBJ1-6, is EPEVTQTPSHQVTQMGQEVILRCVPISNHLYFYWYRQILGQKVEFLVSFYNNEISEKSEIFDDQFSVERPDGSNFTLKIRSTKLEDSAMYFCASIESESSYNSPLHFGNGTRLTVT.

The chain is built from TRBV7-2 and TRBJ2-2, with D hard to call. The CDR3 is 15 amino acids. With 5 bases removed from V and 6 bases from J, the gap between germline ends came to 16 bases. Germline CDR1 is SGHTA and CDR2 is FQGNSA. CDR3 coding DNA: TGTGCCAGCAGCCCCCTTAGGGCCGGCGCCGGGGAGCTGTTTTTT. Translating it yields CASSPLRAGAGELFF. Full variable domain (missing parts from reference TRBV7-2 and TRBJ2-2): GAGVSQSPSNKVTEKGKDVELRCDPISGHTALYWYRQSLGQGLEFLIYFQGNSAPDKSGLPSDRFSAERTGGSVSTLTIQRTQQEDSAVYLCASSPLRAGAGELFFGEGSRLTVL.

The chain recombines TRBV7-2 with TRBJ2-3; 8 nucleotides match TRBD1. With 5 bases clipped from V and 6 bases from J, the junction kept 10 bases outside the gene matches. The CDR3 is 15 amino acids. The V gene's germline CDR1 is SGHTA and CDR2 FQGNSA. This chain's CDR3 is CASSLSGQGWDTQYF. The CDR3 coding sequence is TGTGCCAGCAGCCTAAGTGGACAGGGATGGGATACGCAGTATTTT.

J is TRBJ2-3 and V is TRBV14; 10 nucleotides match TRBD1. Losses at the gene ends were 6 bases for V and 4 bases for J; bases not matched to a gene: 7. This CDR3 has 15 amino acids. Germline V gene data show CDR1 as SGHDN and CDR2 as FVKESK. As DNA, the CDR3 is TGTGCCAGCAGGAAGACAGGGGGCAAGTCAGATACGCAGTATTTT. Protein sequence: CASRKTGGKSDTQYF.

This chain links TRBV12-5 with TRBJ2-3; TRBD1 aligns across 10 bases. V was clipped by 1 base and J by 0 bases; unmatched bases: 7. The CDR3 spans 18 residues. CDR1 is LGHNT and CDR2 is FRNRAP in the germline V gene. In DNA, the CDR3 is TGTGCTAGTGGTTTGGGGACAGGGGGAGATCCTAGCACAGATACGCAGTATTTT. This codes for CASGLGTGGDPSTDTQYF. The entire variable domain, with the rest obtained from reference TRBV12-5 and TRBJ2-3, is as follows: DARVTQTPRHKVTEMGQEVTMRCQPILGHNTVFWYRQTMMQGLELLAYFRNRAPLDDSGMPKDRFSAEMPDATLATLKIQPSEPRDSAVYFCASGLGTGGDPSTDTQYFGPGTRLTVL.

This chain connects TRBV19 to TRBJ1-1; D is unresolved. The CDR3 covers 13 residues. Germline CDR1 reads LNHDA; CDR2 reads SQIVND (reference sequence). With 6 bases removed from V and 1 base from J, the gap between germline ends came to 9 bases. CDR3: CASRTSGNTEAFF. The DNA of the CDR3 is TGTGCCAGTAGAACATCTGGGAACACTGAAGCTTTCTTT.

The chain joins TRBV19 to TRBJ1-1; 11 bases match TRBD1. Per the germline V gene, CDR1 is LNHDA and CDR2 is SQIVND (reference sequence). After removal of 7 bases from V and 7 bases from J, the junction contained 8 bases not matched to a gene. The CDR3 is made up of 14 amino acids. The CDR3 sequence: CASIPGQGDLEAFF. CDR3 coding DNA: TGTGCCAGTATTCCGGGACAGGGGGACCTTGAAGCTTTCTTT.

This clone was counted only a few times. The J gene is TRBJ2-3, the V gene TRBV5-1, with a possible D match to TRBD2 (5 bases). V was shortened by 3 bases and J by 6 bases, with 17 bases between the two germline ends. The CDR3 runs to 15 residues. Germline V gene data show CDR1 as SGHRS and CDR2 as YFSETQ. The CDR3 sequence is CASSSGLDSSDTQYF. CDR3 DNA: TGCGCCAGCAGCTCTGGTCTGGACTCTTCCGATACGCAGTATTTT.

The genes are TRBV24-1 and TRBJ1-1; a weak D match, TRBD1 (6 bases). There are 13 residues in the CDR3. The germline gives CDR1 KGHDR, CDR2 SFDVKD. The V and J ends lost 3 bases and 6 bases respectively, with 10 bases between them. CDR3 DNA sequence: TGTGCCACCAGTGATCCCGGACAGCCTGAAGCTTTCTTT. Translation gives CATSDPGQPEAFF.

CDR3 region: CASSQGTLSNQPQHF. As DNA, the CDR3 is TGTGCCAGCAGCCAGGGAACCCTTAGCAATCAGCCCCAGCATTTT. The chain combines TRBV3-1 (or the pseudogene TRBV3-2) with TRBJ1-5; no clear D. The CDR3 is made up of 15 amino acids. The germline V gene has CDR1 LGHDT and CDR2 YNNKEL (reference sequence). Between the trimmed V and J ends, which lost 3 bases and 0 bases, there was a span of 9 bases.

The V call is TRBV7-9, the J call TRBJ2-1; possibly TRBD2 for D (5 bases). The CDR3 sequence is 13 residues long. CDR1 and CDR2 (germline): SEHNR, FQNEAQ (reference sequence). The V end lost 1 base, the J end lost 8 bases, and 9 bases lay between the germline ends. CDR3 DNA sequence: TGTGCCAGCAGCTTAGTTGCCGGGGATGAGCAGTTCTTC. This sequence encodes CASSLVAGDEQFF.

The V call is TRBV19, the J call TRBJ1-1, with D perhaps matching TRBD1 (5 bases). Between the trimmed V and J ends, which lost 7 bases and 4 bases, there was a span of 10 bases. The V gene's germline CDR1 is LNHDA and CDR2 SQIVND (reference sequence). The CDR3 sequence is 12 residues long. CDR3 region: CASTSGGTEAFF. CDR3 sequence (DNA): TGTGCCAGTACTAGCGGGGGCACTGAAGCTTTCTTT.

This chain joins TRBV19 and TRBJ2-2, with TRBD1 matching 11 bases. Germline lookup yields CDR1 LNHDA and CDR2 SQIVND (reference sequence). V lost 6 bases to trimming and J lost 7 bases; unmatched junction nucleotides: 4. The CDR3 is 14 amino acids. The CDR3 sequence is CASRTGQGVGELFF. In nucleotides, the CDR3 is TGTGCCAGTAGAACGGGACAGGGGGTCGGGGAGCTGTTTTTT.

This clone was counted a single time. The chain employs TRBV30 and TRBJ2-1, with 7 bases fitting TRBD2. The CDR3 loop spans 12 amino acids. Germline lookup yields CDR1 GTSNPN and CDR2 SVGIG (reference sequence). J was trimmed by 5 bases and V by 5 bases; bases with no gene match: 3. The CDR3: CAWGTTNNEQFF. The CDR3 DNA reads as TGTGCCTGGGGGACTACAAACAATGAGCAGTTCTTC.

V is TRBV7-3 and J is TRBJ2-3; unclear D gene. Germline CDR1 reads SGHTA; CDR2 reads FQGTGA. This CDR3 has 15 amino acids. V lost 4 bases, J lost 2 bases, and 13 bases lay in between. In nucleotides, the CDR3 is TGTGCCAGCAGCTACGGCAGAACAAACACAGATACGCAGTATTTT. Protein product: CASSYGRTNTDTQYF.

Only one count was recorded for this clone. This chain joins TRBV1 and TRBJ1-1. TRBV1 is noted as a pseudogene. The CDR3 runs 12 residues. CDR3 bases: TGCACCAGCTTCCGTGTGGGTCCTGAAGCTTTCTTT. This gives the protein CTSFRVGPEAFF.

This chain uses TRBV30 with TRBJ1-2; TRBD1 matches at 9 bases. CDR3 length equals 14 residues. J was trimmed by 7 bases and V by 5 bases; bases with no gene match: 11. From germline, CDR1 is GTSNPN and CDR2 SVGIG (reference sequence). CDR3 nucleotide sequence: TGTGCCTGGGGATTCAACAGGGGGCTCGCTGGCTACACCTTC. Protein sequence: CAWGFNRGLAGYTF.

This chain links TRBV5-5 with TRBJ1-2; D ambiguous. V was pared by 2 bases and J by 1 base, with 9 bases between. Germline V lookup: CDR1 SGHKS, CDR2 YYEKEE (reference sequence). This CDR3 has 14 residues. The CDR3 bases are TGTGCCAGCAGCTTCTCAGGCAATAACTATGGCTACACCTTC. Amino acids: CASSFSGNNYGYTF.

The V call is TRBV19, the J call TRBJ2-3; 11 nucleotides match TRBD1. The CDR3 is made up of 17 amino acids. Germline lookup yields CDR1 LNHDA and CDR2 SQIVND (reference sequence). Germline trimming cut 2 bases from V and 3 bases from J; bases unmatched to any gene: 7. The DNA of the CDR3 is TGTGCCAGTAGTATATACGGAGGACAGGGGGCTACAGATACGCAGTATTTT. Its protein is CASSIYGGQGATDTQYF.

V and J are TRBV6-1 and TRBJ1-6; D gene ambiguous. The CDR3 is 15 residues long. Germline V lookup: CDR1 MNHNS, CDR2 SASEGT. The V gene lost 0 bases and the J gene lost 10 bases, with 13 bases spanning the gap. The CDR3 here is CASSEAPVYRSPLHF. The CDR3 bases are TGTGCCAGCAGTGAAGCCCCAGTGTATCGATCACCCCTCCACTTT.